These T cell receptor beta chains were read from a single sample in a study of blood T cell repertoires in COVID-19. Measured with immunoSEQ multiplex PCR; TCRdb has only the in-frame clones, and not every one. The sample consists of 25,000 to 35,000 clones, approximately 92% of them appearing once. The sequenced sample was peripheral blood. These receptors were collected from a man aged 80 or over with acute or convalescent COVID-19. The CDR3 runs from the conserved cysteine through the conserved F or W. The order of the fields is J gene, clone size, V gene, CDR3 protein. Size is stated for part of the rows, as once, few or many counts, or as a class when the clone is expanded.

TRBJ1-5	.	TRBV28	CASSADRGARNQPQHF
TRBJ1-1	.	TRBV2	CASSQYSSRDTEAFF
TRBJ1-2	.	TRBV13	CASTLSQGLYGYTF
TRBJ1-4	.	TRBV30	CAWSVGGQGSEKLFF
TRBJ2-7	.	TRBV28	CASSKGQAPLEQYF
TRBJ2-7	few	TRBV28	CASSLRSGGQGYEQYF
TRBJ2-3	.	TRBV6-5	CAGSGRASRTDTQYF
TRBJ2-2	.	TRBV18	CASSRRQGIGELFF
TRBJ1-1	.	TRBV18	CASLQGAEAFF
TRBJ2-1	.	TRBV11-2	CASSPSGTPGGDEQFF
TRBJ2-1	.	TRBV27	CASSSGIGVYNEQFF
TRBJ1-5	.	TRBV6-5	CASSFGGNQPQHF
TRBJ2-2	.	TRBV6-5	CASSYKGLRTGELFF
TRBJ1-5	.	TRBV9	CASSVGHVTLGNQPQHF
TRBJ2-5	.	TRBV9	CASNPGGAQETQYF
TRBJ1-6	.	TRBV2	CASSAGQKYNSPLHF
TRBJ2-1	.	TRBV11-2	CASSLDGGAGLHEQFF
TRBJ2-7	.	TRBV5-6	CASSWGGGSYSYEQYF
TRBJ2-5	.	TRBV24-1	CATARAGGLETQYF
TRBJ2-2	.	TRBV9	CASSAFRQAGGELFF
TRBJ1-4	.	TRBV19	CASRTGVQPNEKLFF
TRBJ1-2	.	TRBV30	CAWSVERYYGYTF
TRBJ1-6	once	TRBV7-2	CASSLGGKGWGSPLHF
TRBJ2-5	.	TRBV7-8	CASSLGLAGGGQETQYF
TRBJ2-1	.	TRBV4-2	CASSRGETPYNEQFF
TRBJ2-2	.	TRBV7-7	CASSFGGSGTGELFF
TRBJ2-7	.	TRBV30	CAWSVRGLAGVGSKVEQYF
TRBJ2-7	.	TRBV6-5	CASSYGGGTGSAQQYF
TRBJ2-7	.	TRBV5-4	CASSPSGGQGGYEQYF
TRBJ2-1	.	TRBV19	CASKGLDNEQFF
TRBJ2-7	.	TRBV10-2	CASSPGQSYEQYF
TRBJ2-2	.	TRBV21-1	CASSKTSRGTENTGELFF
TRBJ2-1	.	TRBV7-2	CASSLGSGYNEQFF
TRBJ1-4	few	TRBV14	CASSPRQGATNEKLFF
TRBJ2-1	.	TRBV11-3	CASSLFAGAEQFF
TRBJ2-1	.	TRBV7-8	CASSPLPRGEQFF